What follows describes a single TCR beta chain. Generated by immunoSEQ multiplex PCR, the TCRdb table keeps only in-frame clones and is missing some. The sample has about 320,000 clones, 75% to 90% seen once. This CDR3 is 14 amino acids long. The germline V gene encodes CDR1 SGHDT and CDR2 YYEEEE. The ends lost 3 bases at V and 8 bases at J; junction bases unmatched: 8. The record originates from a study of Ad26.COV2.S vaccination and SARS-CoV-2 variants. The overall study: The authors gave Ad26.COV2.S intramuscularly, either once or twice 56 days apart.

Documented treatment: around 19 received Ad26.COV2.S at low or high dose, single or two shots; several received placebo; per-sample allocation not given. Samples analyzed were those drawn on day 63 after the first vaccine or placebo injection. The chain uses TRBV5-6 and TRBJ1-2; TRBD1 agrees at 9 bases. This TCR derives from a person aged 18-65 years who received the Ad26.COV2.S COVID-19 vaccine or a placebo. This specimen consisted of peripheral blood, obtained in a trial of Ad26.COV2.S vaccine versus placebo. DNA of the CDR3: TGTGCCAGCAGCTCAAGATACAGGGGGCAGGGCTACACCTTC. Its translation is CASSSRYRGQGYTF.